The 31 T cell receptor beta chains below all came from one sample that was sequenced in a study of blood T cell repertoires in COVID-19. The protocol was immunoSEQ multiplex PCR, while the TCRdb copy is restricted to in-frame clones and leaves out a portion. The table records around 180,000 clones, about 88% of them present only once. Material: peripheral blood. The receptor source for this set is a man between 60 and 70 years old with acute or convalescent COVID-19.

V gene TRBV7-8 combines with J gene TRBJ2-1; perhaps TRBD2 as D (5 bases). This CDR3 contains 16 residues. The V end lost 0 bases, the J end lost 4 bases, and 13 bases lay between the germline ends. CDR1 is SGHVS and CDR2 is FQNEAQ in the germline V gene. The DNA of the CDR3 is TGTGCCAGCAGCTTAGCGCCAGCGGACCCTTACAATGAGCAGTTCTTC. This gives the protein CASSLAPADPYNEQFF.

The chain carries TRBV6-5 and TRBJ1-2; D gene ambiguous. There are 12 residues in the CDR3. Germline values: CDR1 MNHEY, CDR2 SVGAGI. V lost 5 bases, J lost 4 bases, and 8 bases lay in between. The CDR3: CASSQSGYGYTF. The CDR3 nucleotides read TGTGCCAGCAGTCAATCGGGCTATGGCTACACCTTC.

The gene calls are TRBV2 and TRBJ2-2; no firm D call. The length of the CDR3 is 14 residues. V was clipped by 1 base and J by 5 bases, with 8 bases between them. Per the germline V gene, CDR1 is SNHLY and CDR2 is FYNNEI. The CDR3 loop is CASSEGAPTGELFF. The CDR3 coding sequence is TGTGCCAGCAGTGAAGGAGCGCCGACCGGGGAGCTGTTTTTT.

The chain carries TRBV19 and TRBJ1-5, with 8 bases lining up with TRBD1. The CDR3 runs 15 residues. V shed 6 bases, J shed 7 bases, and the junction held 11 bases outside the gene matches. CDR1 is LNHDA and CDR2 is SQIVND in the germline V gene (reference sequence). The CDR3 DNA reads TGTGCCAGTAGCCCCTTGACAGGGGTCCAACAGCCCCAGCATTTT. This codes for CASSPLTGVQQPQHF.

V and J are TRBV19 and TRBJ2-2; 7 nucleotides agree with TRBD2. CDR1 is LNHDA and CDR2 is SQIVND in the germline V gene (reference sequence). V dropped 6 bases and J dropped 4; count of bases not matched to a gene: 5. The CDR3 is 14 amino acids. The CDR3 reads CASSREVFTGELFF. The CDR3 DNA follows: TGTGCCAGTAGCCGGGAGGTTTTCACCGGGGAGCTGTTTTTT.

The chain links TRBV5-1 to TRBJ1-4; the D is unclear. CDR1 and CDR2 (germline): SGHRS, YFSETQ. V was cut by 4 bases and J by 8 bases, with 15 bases left in between. The CDR3 sequence is 14 residues long. Here the CDR3 reads CASSGPPREEKLFF. CDR3 sequence (DNA): TGCGCCAGCAGCGGGCCACCAAGGGAGGAAAAACTGTTTTTT. Full variable domain (missing parts from reference TRBV5-1 and TRBJ1-4): KAGVTQTPRYLIKTRGQQVTLSCSPISGHRSVSWYQQTPGQGLQFLFEYFSETQRNKGNFPGRFSGRQFSNSRSEMNVSTLELGDSALYLCASSGPPREEKLFFGSGTQLSVL.

CDR3 in amino acids: CASSQNRGRSYNEQFF. The CDR3 coding sequence is TGTGCCAGCAGCCAAAACAGGGGGCGGTCCTACAATGAGCAGTTCTTC. The chain carries TRBV4-2 and TRBJ2-1; 9 bases match TRBD1. This CDR3 spans 16 amino acids. CDR1 and CDR2 (germline): LGHNA, YNFKEQ. V shed 2 bases and J 1 base; nucleotides not matched to a gene: 3.

This chain joins TRBV5-1 and TRBJ2-2, with 7 nucleotides matching TRBD1. The CDR3 sequence is 14 residues long. With 7 bases clipped from V and 5 bases from J, the junction kept 8 bases outside the gene matches. CDR1 is SGHRS and CDR2 is YFSETQ in the germline V gene. The CDR3 coding sequence is TGCGCCAGCGGATTGACAGGGAAAACCGGGGAGCTGTTTTTT. Encoded protein: CASGLTGKTGELFF.

The V and J genes are TRBV24-1 and TRBJ1-3; D is ambiguous. The CDR3 has 12 amino acids. Deletions cut 3 bases from V and 4 bases from J, with 3 bases between. In germline, CDR1 is KGHDR, CDR2 SFDVKD. The CDR3 loop reads CATSDRGNTIYF. For the CDR3, the DNA is TGTGCCACCAGTGATCGGGGAAACACCATATATTTT.

The chain joins TRBV2 to TRBJ1-2; D perhaps matches TRBD1 (6 bases). The CDR3 runs 14 residues. V was cut by 5 bases and J by 3 bases, with 13 bases left in between. Looked up from germline, CDR1 is SNHLY and CDR2 is FYNNEI. The CDR3 bases are TGTGCCAGCAGTCGGACAGCGGCCCACTATGGCTACACCTTC. This translates into CASSRTAAHYGYTF.

This chain uses TRBV7-9 with TRBJ2-7; 15 bases match TRBD2. Germline CDR1 and CDR2: SEHNR and FQNEAQ (reference sequence). The CDR3 extends over 15 amino acids. Unmatched junction bases numbered 2, after V lost 1 base and J lost 7 bases. The CDR3 coding sequence is TGTGCCAGCAGCTTAGTAGGACTAGCGGGAGGGGAGCAGTACTTC. Amino acid sequence: CASSLVGLAGGEQYF. Full variable domain (outside the CDR3, taken from reference TRBV7-9 and TRBJ2-7): DTGVSQNPRHKITKRGQNVTFRCDPISEHNRLYWYRQTLGQGPEFLTYFQNEAQLEKSRLLSDRFSAERPKGSFSTLEIQRTEQGDSAMYLCASSLVGLAGGEQYFGPGTRLTVT.

The V call is TRBV7-9, the J call TRBJ2-3, with TRBD1 as a possible D gene (6 bases). The V gene's germline CDR1 is SEHNR and CDR2 FQNEAQ (reference sequence). V lost 5 bases and J 0 bases, leaving 9 bases between the germline ends. The CDR3 covers 14 residues. CDR3 protein: CASSPGASTDTQYF. Written as DNA, the CDR3 is TGTGCCAGCAGCCCAGGGGCTAGCACAGATACGCAGTATTTT.

The chain uses TRBV7-9 and TRBJ2-1, with D perhaps matching TRBD1 (6 bases). The germline V gene encodes CDR1 SEHNR and CDR2 FQNEAQ (reference sequence). Between the trimmed V and J ends, which lost 1 base and 5 bases, there was a span of 24 bases. The CDR3 is 19 residues long. This chain's CDR3 is CASSLGQGHQRVSDNEQFF. The CDR3 DNA is TGTGCCAGCAGCTTAGGTCAGGGACACCAGAGGGTGAGCGACAATGAGCAGTTCTTC.

The chain recombines TRBV11-2 with TRBJ2-3, with 7 bases that match TRBD1. Looked up from germline, CDR1 is SGHAT and CDR2 is FQNNGV. The CDR3 has 15 amino acids. Unmatched junction bases numbered 6, after V lost 5 bases and J lost 1 base. The CDR3, as DNA: TGTGCCAGCAGCGTGACAGGGTATGGCACAGATACGCAGTATTTT. This encodes CASSVTGYGTDTQYF.

This chain links TRBV7-6 with TRBJ2-7; TRBD2 matches at 7 bases. The CDR3 totals 14 residues. Per germline, CDR1 SGHVS and CDR2 FNYEAQ. With V trimmed by 1 base and J by 3 bases, 3 bases remained unmatched. The CDR3 DNA sequence: TGTGCCAGCAGCTTAGTTCGGGGGGACTACGAGCAGTACTTC. It translates to CASSLVRGDYEQYF.

This clone was seen just once. V is TRBV11-3 and J is TRBJ2-1, with a tentative D call TRBD2 (7 bases). This CDR3 is 17 amino acids long. V was pared by 5 bases and J by 0 bases, with 17 bases between. Per the germline V gene, CDR1 is SGHNT and CDR2 is YENEEA. CDR3 in DNA: TGTGCCAGCAGCCCAGGGGACGGGAGGCCCTCCTACAATGAGCAGTTCTTC. This encodes CASSPGDGRPSYNEQFF.

V usage is TRBV9 and J usage is TRBJ1-2, with 7 bases that match TRBD1. The CDR3 has 13 amino acids. CDR1 SGDLS and CDR2 YYNGEE come from the germline V gene. V was pared by 4 bases and J by 3 bases, with 3 bases of the junction left unmatched. The chain's CDR3 is CASSNGQDYGYTF. Written as DNA, the CDR3 is TGTGCCAGCAGCAACGGACAGGACTATGGCTACACCTTC. Full variable domain (missing parts from reference TRBV9 and TRBJ1-2): DSGVTQTPKHLITATGQRVTLRCSPRSGDLSVYWYQQSLDQGLQFLIQYYNGEERAKGNILERFSAQQFPDLHSELNLSSLELGDSALYFCASSNGQDYGYTFGSGTRLTVV.

This chain links TRBV27 with TRBJ2-5; a weak D match, TRBD1 (5 bases). Trimming stripped 6 bases from V and 0 bases from J, with 17 bases between. This CDR3 contains 16 residues. The germline CDR1 and CDR2 sequences are MNHEY and SMNVEV (reference sequence). In DNA form, the CDR3 reads TGTGCCAGCAGAGTAAGAGTTGAAGGGGACCAAGAGACCCAGTACTTC. It specifies CASRVRVEGDQETQYF.

The gene calls are TRBV6-2 or TRBV6-3 and TRBJ1-2; D is possibly TRBD1 (6 bases). Germline V gene sequence: CDR1 MNHEY, CDR2 SVGEGT. V was pared by 4 bases and J by 4 bases, with 10 bases between. The CDR3 contains 13 residues. The CDR3 loop reads CASSLDRLYGYTF. The CDR3 coding sequence is TGTGCCAGCAGTTTAGACAGGCTCTATGGCTACACCTTC.

V usage is TRBV7-9 and J usage is TRBJ2-1, with 11 bases matching TRBD1. CDR1 and CDR2 (germline): SEHNR, FQNEAQ (reference sequence). The CDR3 spans 15 residues. Trimming at V came to 4 bases and at J to 9 bases, leaving 8 bases not matched to a gene. As DNA, the CDR3 is TGTGCCAGCAGCTACATGGGGACAGGGGGTGGTGAGCAGTTCTTC. Translation gives CASSYMGTGGGEQFF.

The V call is TRBV11-2, the J call TRBJ2-5; no reliable D call. Germline CDR1 SGHAT, CDR2 FQNNGV. The V gene lost 1 base and the J gene lost 2 bases, with 8 bases spanning the gap. The CDR3 extends over 14 amino acids. Here the CDR3 DNA reads TGTGCCAGCAGCTTAGTTCTGTATCAAGAGACCCAGTACTTC. Its translation: CASSLVLYQETQYF.

This clone has only one observation. The chain joins TRBV13 to TRBJ1-5; TRBD1 is a possible D gene (5 bases). The V gene lost 5 bases and the J gene lost 7 bases, with 9 bases spanning the gap. The CDR3 extends over 12 amino acids. CDR1 PRHDT and CDR2 FYEKMQ come from the germline V gene (reference sequence). This chain's CDR3 is CASSVGGQPQHF. CDR3 coding DNA: TGTGCCAGCAGCGTCGGGGGACAGCCCCAGCATTTT.

This chain joins TRBV27 and TRBJ1-2; possible D gene TRBD1, 5 bases. Trimming took off 5 bases at V and 7 bases at J, with 11 bases between the two ends. Germline values: CDR1 MNHEY, CDR2 SMNVEV (reference sequence). The CDR3 sequence is 12 residues long. The DNA for the CDR3 is TGTGCCAGCAGTGTAGGCGGGGCTGGCTACACCTTC. Translated: CASSVGGAGYTF.

The gene calls are TRBV29-1 and TRBJ2-2, with TRBD1 identical over 11 bases. Germline CDR1 is SQVTM and CDR2 is ANQGSEA. CDR3 size: 16 residues. J lost 0 bases, V lost 1 base, and 1 base had no gene match. The CDR3 here is CSVEVGQGANTGELFF. Here the CDR3 DNA reads TGCAGCGTTGAAGTGGGACAGGGGGCGAACACCGGGGAGCTGTTTTTT.

This clone was detected only once. CDR3 sequence (DNA): TGCAGCGTAGAGGACAGGGACGACTATGGCTACACCTTC. This codes for CSVEDRDDYGYTF. This rearrangement joins TRBV29-1 to TRBJ1-2, with TRBD1 matching over 8 bases. The CDR3 has 13 amino acids. Germline values: CDR1 SQVTM, CDR2 ANQGSEA. V lost 6 bases and J lost 3; bases outside the gene matches: 6.

V is TRBV7-9 and J is TRBJ1-6, with 9 bases aligning to TRBD1. This CDR3 is 17 amino acids long. V shed 5 bases and J 6 bases; nucleotides not matched to a gene: 11. CDR1 SEHNR and CDR2 FQNEAQ come from the germline V gene (reference sequence). CDR3 DNA: TGTGCCAGCAGCGGACACAGGGGGCCCTTGTCTAATTCACCCCTCCACTTT. This codes for CASSGHRGPLSNSPLHF.

V and J are TRBV7-8 and TRBJ1-6; TRBD1 might be the D (5 bases). Looked up from germline, CDR1 is SGHVS and CDR2 is FQNEAQ. Trimming removed 6 bases from V and 4 bases from J, with 10 bases in between. This CDR3 is 14 amino acids long. Here the CDR3 reads CASRRQQYNSPLHF. The CDR3 DNA reads TGTGCCAGCAGAAGACAGCAATATAATTCACCCCTCCACTTT.

The chain carries TRBV14 and TRBJ1-2; maybe TRBD1 (6 bases). Trimming took 0 bases from V and 0 from J, leaving 8 bases between them. The germline gives CDR1 SGHDN, CDR2 FVKESK. This CDR3 has 15 amino acids. CDR3 nucleotides: TGTGCCAGCAGCCAAGAGGGACACCCTAACTATGGCTACACCTTC. Translation gives CASSQEGHPNYGYTF.

This rearrangement joins TRBV2 to TRBJ1-5, with 8 positions matching TRBD1. After removal of 6 bases from V and 4 bases from J, the junction contained 2 bases not matched to a gene. Germline lookup yields CDR1 SNHLY and CDR2 FYNNEI. The CDR3 totals 13 residues. CDR3 DNA sequence: TGTGCCAGCAGGGGGGACAGGAATCAGCCCCAGCATTTT. Translation gives CASRGDRNQPQHF.

This clone has only a few counts. V and J are TRBV11-2 and TRBJ2-3; D ambiguous. V was trimmed by 5 bases and J by 4 bases, leaving 7 bases between them. Germline V gives CDR1 SGHAT, CDR2 FQNNGV. The CDR3 consists of 12 residues. The CDR3 loop reads CASSQVPDTQYF. The DNA of the CDR3 is TGTGCCAGCAGCCAGGTGCCAGATACGCAGTATTTT.

The chain employs TRBV13 and TRBJ1-3; perhaps TRBD1 as D (5 bases). Germline lookup yields CDR1 PRHDT and CDR2 FYEKMQ (reference sequence). The CDR3 runs to 14 residues. V was cut by 2 bases and J by 3 bases, with 8 bases left in between. Written as DNA, the CDR3 is TGTGCCAGCAGCTTACAGGGTTATGGAAACACCATATATTTT. This codes for CASSLQGYGNTIYF.